A selection of T cell receptor beta chains follows, all from one sample in a study of lymphopenia after photon versus proton radiotherapy. The table came from immunoSEQ multiplex PCR; TCRdb's copy has only in-frame clones and leaves some out. Counted here are roughly 65,000 clones, roughly 93% occurring once; the ten biggest clones make up about 2.6%. The sequencing used peripheral blood, collected from a patient treated with photon-based radiotherapy. The receptor source for this set is a woman in her 70s with pancreatic cancer. Both conserved end residues are part of each CDR3. A D gene is named only where the DNA matches it firmly. Some rows have no size entry. The others give once, few or many, or a class for an expanded clone.

TRBD1	TRBV19	TRBJ1-5	-	TGTGCCAGTAGTCCGAACAGGGGCCTCAATCAGCCCCAGCATTTT	CASSPNRGLNQPQHF
TRBD2	TRBV27	TRBJ2-1	-	TGTGCCAGCAGCCCCGGACTAGCGGGAGTAAATGAGCAGTTCTTC	CASSPGLAGVNEQFF
TRBD2	TRBV19	TRBJ2-1	once	TGTGCCAGTAGTATTAGTATCCTAGCGGGAGGGCCGACTACTGGAAATGAGCAGTTCTTC	CASSISILAGGPTTGNEQFF
TRBD1	TRBV29-1	TRBJ2-1	-	TGCAGCGTGGAGCGTTACAGGGGAGTGGCCTACAATGAGCAGTTCTTC	CSVERYRGVAYNEQFF
-	TRBV7-9	TRBJ1-1	-	TGTGCCAGCAGCCCCACAGAGAACACTGAAGCTTTCTTT	CASSPTENTEAFF
-	TRBV11-2	TRBJ1-1	-	TGTGCCAGCAGCGCCAGTTTTGGGGGGATGGGCACTGAAGCTTTCTTT	CASSASFGGMGTEAFF
-	TRBV4-2	TRBJ1-2	-	TGTGCCAGCAGCCCTAGGACATCGCCGGGAGGCTACACCTTC	CASSPRTSPGGYTF
TRBD2	TRBV9	TRBJ2-1	-	TGTGCCAGCAGCCCTACGCCCAGCGGGAGGAACAATGAGCAGTTCTTC	CASSPTPSGRNNEQFF
-	TRBV28	TRBJ1-1	-	TGTGCCAGCAGTTTCGCCGGACGTGTGAACACTGAAGCTTTCTTT	CASSFAGRVNTEAFF
TRBD1	TRBV4-3	TRBJ2-7	-	TGCGCCAGCAGCCGGGACAGGAATTACGAGCAGTACTTC	CASSRDRNYEQYF
-	TRBV2	TRBJ2-5	-	TGTGCCAGCAGTGAAAACCGTGGTCAGGACGCCGGTCTCCACTTC	CASSENRGQDAGLHF
TRBD2	TRBV5-1	TRBJ2-1	-	TGCGCCAGCAGCTGGACTAGCGGGATTTCCTACAATGAGCAGTTCTTC	CASSWTSGISYNEQFF
-	TRBV4-1	TRBJ1-2	-	TGCGCCAGCAGCCCCCCCCAGGGGAACTATGGCTACACCTTC	CASSPPQGNYGYTF
-	TRBV7-2	TRBJ2-5	once	TGTGCCAGCAGCTTAGGAGGGAGGGAGACCCAGTACTTC	CASSLGGRETQYF
-	TRBV6-5	TRBJ1-1	-	TGTGCCAGCAGGTCAGGTACTGAAGCTTTCTTT	CASRSGTEAFF
TRBD2	TRBV2	TRBJ2-5	-	TGTGCCAGCAGGCGGCTTAGGGCTAGCGGGAGCAGGGTAGAAGAGACCCAGTACTTC	CASRRLRASGSRVEETQYF
TRBD1	TRBV10-3	TRBJ2-2	-	TGTGCCATCAGAGGGACAGGGATCGGGGAGCTGTTTTTT	CAIRGTGIGELFF
-	TRBV30	TRBJ1-6	-	TGTGCCGGGGAACTGCGTGGGGTAAATTCACCCCTCCACTTT	CAGELRGVNSPLHF
-	TRBV28	TRBJ2-3	-	TGTGCCAGCGTCCAGGGGGGGGGAATGACAGATACGCAGTATTTT	CASVQGGGMTDTQYF
-	TRBV5-5	TRBJ2-3	-	TGTGCCAGCAGCACAGAGGTTCTGACAGATACGCAGTATTTT	CASSTEVLTDTQYF
-	TRBV5-1	TRBJ2-2	-	TGCGCCAGCAGCTCGCAACTAGGGGCGAACACCGGGGAGCTGTTTTTT	CASSSQLGANTGELFF
-	TRBV18	TRBJ1-4	-	TGTGCCAGCTCACCACCGTTTTCCGGTGAAAAACTGTTTTTT	CASSPPFSGEKLFF
TRBD1	TRBV28	TRBJ1-1	-	TGTGCCAGCAGCAAGGGACAGGGCACGACTGAAGCTTTCTTT	CASSKGQGTTEAFF
-	TRBV7-9	TRBJ2-5	-	TGTGCCAGCAGCTTAGGCAGAAGTCAAGAGACCCAGTACTTC	CASSLGRSQETQYF
TRBD2	TRBV5-1	TRBJ2-7	once	TGCGCCAGCAGCCCCGGACTAGCGGGAGTGGGATACGAGCAGTACTTC	CASSPGLAGVGYEQYF
TRBD1	TRBV7-8	TRBJ1-5	once	TGTGCCAGCAGCTTAGGACCCGGGACAGTAAAGGGACCCCAGCATTTT	CASSLGPGTVKGPQHF
-	TRBV4-3	TRBJ2-2	-	TGCGCCAGCAGCCAAGACCGAGTCGGGGAGCTGTTTTTT	CASSQDRVGELFF
-	TRBV7-2	TRBJ1-2	once	TGTGCCAGCAGCTTAGACAACCATGGCAGCTATGGCTACACCTTC	CASSLDNHGSYGYTF
-	TRBV27	TRBJ2-7	-	TGTGCCAGCAGCCCTTCGACCGGTGGCAGGCAATTGAGGGAGCAGTACTTC	CASSPSTGGRQLREQYF
-	TRBV9	TRBJ2-1	-	TGTGCCAGCAGCGTTAGCCATGAGCAGTTCTTC	CASSVSHEQFF
TRBD1	TRBV7-8	TRBJ1-1	-	TGTGCCAGCAGCCCTCCGACAGGGGAAAACGCTGAAGCTTTCTTT	CASSPPTGENAEAFF
-	TRBV19	TRBJ2-7	-	TGTGCCAGTGGCCGAATTCACAGCCTTAGCTCCTACGAGCAGTACTTC	CASGRIHSLSSYEQYF
TRBD2	TRBV7-3	TRBJ2-3	-	TGTGCCAGCAGCTCTTCTAGCGGGAGAACAGATACGCAGTATTTT	CASSSSSGRTDTQYF
TRBD1	TRBV6-1	TRBJ1-2	-	TGTGCCAGCAGTGAAGGCCCGGGACAGCAGATCGGCTACACCTTC	CASSEGPGQQIGYTF
TRBD2	TRBV4-2	TRBJ2-1	-	TGTGCCAGCAGCCAATTACTAGCGGGTTACAATGAGCAGTTCTTC	CASSQLLAGYNEQFF
TRBD2	TRBV14	TRBJ2-2	once	TGTGCCAGCAGCCACCGAACTAGCGGGAGGGCCGGTGGCGGGGAGCTGTTTTTT	CASSHRTSGRAGGGELFF
-	TRBV28	TRBJ2-3	-	TGTGCCAGCAGTCCAAACACTGGCTCGATCACAGATACGCAGTATTTT	CASSPNTGSITDTQYF